This T cell receptor (beta chain) was recovered during a study of molecular identifiers for immune sequencing clone quantification. About the study: Four portions were sequenced after RNA from roughly 20,000 or 100,000 naive CD8 cells was split five ways in replicates.

Each CDR3 protein gets one entry after TCRdb re-called the PCR reads with MiXCR. The sample includes some 650,000 distinct CDR3 sequences, around 20% of them seen just once. Naive CD8 libraries used about 19,000 to 1,000,000 sorted cells and 10%, 30% or 50% RNA. The CDR3 loop spans 14 amino acids. Germline V gives CDR1 SEHNR, CDR2 FQNEAQ (reference sequence). The V and J ends lost 4 bases and 7 bases, in that order; junction bases with no gene match: 1. This clonotype was observed a handful of times. The rearrangement joins TRBV7-9 to TRBJ2-1; 13 positions agree with TRBD2. The sequencing sample was made of naive CD8+ T cells from blood, with Jurkat cell RNA spiked in. Described subset: FACS-sorted CD8+CD4-CCR7+CD45RA+ naive T cells. This receptor was identified in a human donor in good health. Some libraries in this study had Jurkat cell RNA spiked in. CDR3 DNA: TGTGCCAGCAGCTCGACTAGCGGGAGGAATGAGCAGTTCTTC. Translating it yields CASSSTSGRNEQFF.